This T cell receptor beta chain was sequenced for a study of cytomegalovirus exposure and HLA in healthy donors. V shed 0 bases, J shed 2 bases, and the junction held 5 bases outside the gene matches. Germline assignment: CDR1 SGHRS and CDR2 YFSETQ. CDR3 length equals 16 residues. Some clones are missing from TCRdb's copy, which holds only in-frame ones; the method was immunoSEQ multiplex PCR. This sample has fewer than 200,000 clones; more than 75% occur once, and the top ten carry 6% to 8%. Sequenced material: PBMCs. The clonotype comes from a man between 25 and 39 years old in good health and CMV-seropositive. This sequence joins TRBV5-1 and TRBJ2-3, with TRBD2 identical over 8 bases. The DNA of the CDR3 is TGCGCCAGCAGCTTGGTTTATAGCGGGGACACAGATACGCAGTATTTT. Amino acids: CASSLVYSGDTDTQYF.